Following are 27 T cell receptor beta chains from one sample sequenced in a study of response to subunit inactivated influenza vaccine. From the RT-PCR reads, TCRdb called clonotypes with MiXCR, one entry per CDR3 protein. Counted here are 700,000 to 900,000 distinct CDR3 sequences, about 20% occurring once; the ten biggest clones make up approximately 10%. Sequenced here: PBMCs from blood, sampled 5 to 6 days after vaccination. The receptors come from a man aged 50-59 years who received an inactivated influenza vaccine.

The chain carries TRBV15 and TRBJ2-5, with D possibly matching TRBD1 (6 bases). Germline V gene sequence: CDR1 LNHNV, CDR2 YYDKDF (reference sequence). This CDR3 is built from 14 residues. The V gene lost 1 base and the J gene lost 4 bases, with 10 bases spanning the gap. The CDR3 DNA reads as TGTGCCACCAGCAGAGTTAGCAGGGGAGAGACCCAGTACTTC. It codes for CATSRVSRGETQYF.

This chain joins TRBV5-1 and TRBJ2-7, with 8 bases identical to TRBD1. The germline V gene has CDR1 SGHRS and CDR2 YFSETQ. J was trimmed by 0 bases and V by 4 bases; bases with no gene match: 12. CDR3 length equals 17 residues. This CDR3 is CASSLNPGQGHSYEQYF. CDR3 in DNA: TGCGCCAGCAGCCTAAACCCCGGACAGGGACACTCCTACGAGCAGTACTTC.

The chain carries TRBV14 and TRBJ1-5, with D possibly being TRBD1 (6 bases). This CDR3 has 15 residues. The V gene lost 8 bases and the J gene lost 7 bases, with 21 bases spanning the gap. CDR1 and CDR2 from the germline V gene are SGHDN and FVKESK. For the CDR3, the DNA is TGTGCCAGCGGAAAGGGGGACATTCCGAACCAGCCCCAGCATTTT. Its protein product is CASGKGDIPNQPQHF.

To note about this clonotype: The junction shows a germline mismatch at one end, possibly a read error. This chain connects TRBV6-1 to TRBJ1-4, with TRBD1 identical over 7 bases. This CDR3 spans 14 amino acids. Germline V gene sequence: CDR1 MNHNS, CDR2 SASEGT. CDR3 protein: CASRKTGLNEKLSF. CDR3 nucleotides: TGTGCCAGCAGAAAGACAGGGCTTAATGAAAAACTGTCTTTT.

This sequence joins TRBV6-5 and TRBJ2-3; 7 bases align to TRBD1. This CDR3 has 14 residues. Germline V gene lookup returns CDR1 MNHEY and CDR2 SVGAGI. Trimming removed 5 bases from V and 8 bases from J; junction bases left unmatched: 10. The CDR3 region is CASSPTGSQATQYF. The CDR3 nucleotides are TGTGCCAGCAGTCCGACAGGGTCCCAGGCTACGCAGTATTTT.

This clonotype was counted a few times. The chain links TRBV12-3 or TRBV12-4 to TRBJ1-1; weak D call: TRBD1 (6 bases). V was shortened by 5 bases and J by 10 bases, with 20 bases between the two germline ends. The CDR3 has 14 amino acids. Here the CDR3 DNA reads TGTGCCAGCAGTCAGGAAGGGGGACGTAGAAGAGCTTTCTTT. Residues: CASSQEGGRRRAFF.

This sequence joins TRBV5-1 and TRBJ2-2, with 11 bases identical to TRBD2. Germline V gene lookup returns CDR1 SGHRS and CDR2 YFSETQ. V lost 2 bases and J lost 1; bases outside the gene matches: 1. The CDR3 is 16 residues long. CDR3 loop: CASSFLAGGNTGELFF. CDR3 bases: TGCGCCAGCAGCTTTCTAGCGGGAGGGAACACCGGGGAGCTGTTTTTT.

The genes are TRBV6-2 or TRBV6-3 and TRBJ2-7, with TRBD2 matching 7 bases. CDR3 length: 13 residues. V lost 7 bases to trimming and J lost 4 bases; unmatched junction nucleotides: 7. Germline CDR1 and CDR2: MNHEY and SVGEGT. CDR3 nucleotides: TGTGCCAGCACCCCGGGGAGGGAATACGAGCAGTACTTC. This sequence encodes CASTPGREYEQYF.

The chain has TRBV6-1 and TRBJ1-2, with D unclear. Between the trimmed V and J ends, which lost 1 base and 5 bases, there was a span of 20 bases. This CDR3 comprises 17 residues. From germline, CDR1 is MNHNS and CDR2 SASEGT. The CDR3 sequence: CASSEVLGIFPGYGYTF. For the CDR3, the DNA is TGTGCCAGCAGTGAAGTTCTAGGGATTTTCCCAGGATATGGCTACACCTTC.

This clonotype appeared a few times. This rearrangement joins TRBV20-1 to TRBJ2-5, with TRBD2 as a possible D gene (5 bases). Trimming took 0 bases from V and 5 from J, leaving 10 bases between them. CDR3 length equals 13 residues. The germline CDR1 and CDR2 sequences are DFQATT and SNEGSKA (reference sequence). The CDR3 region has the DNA TGCAGTGCTAGAGATCAGCGCGGGGAGACCCAGTACTTC. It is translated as CSARDQRGETQYF.

The CDR3 DNA sequence: TGTGCCAGCAGCCAAGATCATCGCGGGTCAGAGACCCAGTACTTC. Amino acid sequence: CASSQDHRGSETQYF. The V call is TRBV4-2, the J call TRBJ2-5; D perhaps matches TRBD2 (5 bases). CDR3 length: 15 residues. V gave up 0 bases and J gave up 4 bases, with 12 bases separating them. CDR1 and CDR2 (germline): LGHNA, YNFKEQ.

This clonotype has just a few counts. The CDR3 DNA reads as TGTGCCAGCAGCTTATCCGGGACTAGCGGTTTCAGGAGTACGCAGTATTTT. The encoded protein is CASSLSGTSGFRSTQYF. The V and J genes are TRBV5-5 and TRBJ2-3, with 11 bases that match TRBD2. This CDR3 comprises 17 residues. With 2 bases clipped from V and 8 bases from J, the junction kept 13 bases outside the gene matches. CDR1 and CDR2 (germline): SGHKS, YYEKEE (reference sequence).

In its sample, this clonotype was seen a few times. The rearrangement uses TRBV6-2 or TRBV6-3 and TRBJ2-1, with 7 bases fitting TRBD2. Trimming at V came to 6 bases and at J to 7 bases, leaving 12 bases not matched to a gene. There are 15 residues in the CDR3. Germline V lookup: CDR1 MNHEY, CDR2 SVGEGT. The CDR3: CASRSGGRVQNEQFF. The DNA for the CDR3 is TGTGCCAGCAGGTCCGGGGGGAGGGTACAGAATGAGCAGTTCTTC.

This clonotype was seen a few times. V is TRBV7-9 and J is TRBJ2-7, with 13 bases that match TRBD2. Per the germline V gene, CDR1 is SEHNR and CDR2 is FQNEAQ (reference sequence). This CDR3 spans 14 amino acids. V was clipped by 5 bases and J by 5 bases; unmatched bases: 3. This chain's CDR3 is CASSGLAGAHEQYF. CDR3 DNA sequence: TGTGCCAGCAGCGGACTAGCGGGAGCCCACGAGCAGTACTTC.

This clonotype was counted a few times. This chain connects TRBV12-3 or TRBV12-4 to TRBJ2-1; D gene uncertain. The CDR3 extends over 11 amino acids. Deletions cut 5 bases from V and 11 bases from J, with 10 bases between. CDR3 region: CASSTGWKQFF. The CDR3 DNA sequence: TGTGCCAGCAGTACCGGGTGGAAGCAGTTCTTC.

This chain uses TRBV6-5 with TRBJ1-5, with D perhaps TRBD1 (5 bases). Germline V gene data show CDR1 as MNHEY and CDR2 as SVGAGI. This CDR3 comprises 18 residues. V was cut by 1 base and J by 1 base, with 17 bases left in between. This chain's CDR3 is CASSYLNPGRGSNQPQHF. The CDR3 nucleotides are TGTGCCAGCAGTTACTTGAATCCGGGACGGGGAAGCAATCAGCCCCAGCATTTT.

The CDR3 loop reads CATSQAGAEQYF. Here the CDR3 DNA reads TGTGCCACCTCCCAGGCAGGGGCCGAGCAGTACTTC. The V call is TRBV10-3, the J call TRBJ2-7; D may be TRBD1 (6 bases). Between the trimmed V and J ends, which lost 10 bases and 6 bases, there was a span of 16 bases. The CDR3 runs to 12 residues. The germline gives CDR1 ENHRY, CDR2 SYGVKD.

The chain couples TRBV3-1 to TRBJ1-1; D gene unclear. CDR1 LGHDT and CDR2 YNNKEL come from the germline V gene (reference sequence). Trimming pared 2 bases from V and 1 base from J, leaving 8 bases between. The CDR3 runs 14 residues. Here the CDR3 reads CASSQQPGNTEAFF. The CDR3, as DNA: TGTGCCAGCAGCCAACAGCCAGGGAACACTGAAGCTTTCTTT. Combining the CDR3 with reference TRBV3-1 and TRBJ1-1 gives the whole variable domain DTAVSQTPKYLVTQMGNDKSIKCEQNLGHDTMYWYKQDSKKFLKIMFSYNNKELIINETVPNRFSPKSPDKAHLNLHINSLELGDSAVYFCASSQQPGNTEAFFGQGTRLTVV.

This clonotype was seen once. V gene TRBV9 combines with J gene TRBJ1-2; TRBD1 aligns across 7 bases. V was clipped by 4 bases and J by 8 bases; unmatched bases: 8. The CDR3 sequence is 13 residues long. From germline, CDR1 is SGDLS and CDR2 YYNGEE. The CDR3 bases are TGTGCCAGCAGCCCGGACAGGTTCGAAGGCTACACCTTC. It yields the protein CASSPDRFEGYTF.

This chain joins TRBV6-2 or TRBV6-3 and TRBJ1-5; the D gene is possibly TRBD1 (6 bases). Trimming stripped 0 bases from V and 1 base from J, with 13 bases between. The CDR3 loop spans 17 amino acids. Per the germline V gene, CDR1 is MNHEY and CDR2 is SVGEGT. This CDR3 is CASSYSGAGVSNQPQHF. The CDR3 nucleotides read TGTGCCAGCAGTTACTCGGGGGCAGGAGTGAGCAATCAGCCCCAGCATTTT.

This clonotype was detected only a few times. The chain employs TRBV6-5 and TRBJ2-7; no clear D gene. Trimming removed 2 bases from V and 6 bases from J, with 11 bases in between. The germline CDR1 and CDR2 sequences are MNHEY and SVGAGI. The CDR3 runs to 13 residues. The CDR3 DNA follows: TGTGCCAGCAGTTACAGTACGTTCGGCGAGCAGTACTTC. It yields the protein CASSYSTFGEQYF.

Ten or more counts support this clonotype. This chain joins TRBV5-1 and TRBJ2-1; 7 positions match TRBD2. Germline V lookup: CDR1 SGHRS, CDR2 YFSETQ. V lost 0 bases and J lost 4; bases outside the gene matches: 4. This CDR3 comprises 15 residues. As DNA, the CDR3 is TGCGCCAGCAGCTTGGAGGGAGGGTCATACAATGAGCAGTTCTTC. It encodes CASSLEGGSYNEQFF.

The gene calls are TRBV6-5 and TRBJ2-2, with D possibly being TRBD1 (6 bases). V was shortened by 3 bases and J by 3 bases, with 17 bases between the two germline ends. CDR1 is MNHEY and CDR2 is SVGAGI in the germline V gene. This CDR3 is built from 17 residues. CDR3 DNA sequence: TGTGCCAGCAGTTATGGGTTCAGGGGTCGGGACACCGGGGAGCTGTTTTTT. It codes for CASSYGFRGRDTGELFF.

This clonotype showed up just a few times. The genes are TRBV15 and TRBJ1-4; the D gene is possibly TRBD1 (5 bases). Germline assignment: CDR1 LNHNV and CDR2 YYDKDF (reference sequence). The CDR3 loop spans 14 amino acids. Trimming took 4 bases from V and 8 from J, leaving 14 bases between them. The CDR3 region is CATSTRRGREKLFF. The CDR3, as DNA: TGTGCCACCAGCACCCGGCGGGGGAGGGAAAAACTGTTTTTT.

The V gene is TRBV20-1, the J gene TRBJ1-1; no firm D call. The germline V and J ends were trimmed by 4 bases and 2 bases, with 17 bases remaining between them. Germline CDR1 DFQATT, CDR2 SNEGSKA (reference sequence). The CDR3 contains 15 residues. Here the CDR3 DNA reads TGCAGTGCTACTCTCCGGGGAGGCTTTAACACTGAAGCTTTCTTT. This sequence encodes CSATLRGGFNTEAFF.

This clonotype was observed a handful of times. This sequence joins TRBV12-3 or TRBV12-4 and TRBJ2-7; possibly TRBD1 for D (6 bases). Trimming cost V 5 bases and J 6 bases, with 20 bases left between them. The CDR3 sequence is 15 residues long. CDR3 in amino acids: CASSVTGNLRVEQYF. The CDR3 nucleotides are TGTGCCAGCAGTGTAACAGGGAACCTACGAGTCGAGCAGTACTTC.

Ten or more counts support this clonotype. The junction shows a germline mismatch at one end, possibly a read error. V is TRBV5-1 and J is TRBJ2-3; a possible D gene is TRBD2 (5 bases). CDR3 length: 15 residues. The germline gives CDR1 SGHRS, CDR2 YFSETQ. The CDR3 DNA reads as TGTGCCAGCAGCTTGGATCGCGGGAGCACAGATACGCAGTATTTT. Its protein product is CASSLDRGSTDTQYF.